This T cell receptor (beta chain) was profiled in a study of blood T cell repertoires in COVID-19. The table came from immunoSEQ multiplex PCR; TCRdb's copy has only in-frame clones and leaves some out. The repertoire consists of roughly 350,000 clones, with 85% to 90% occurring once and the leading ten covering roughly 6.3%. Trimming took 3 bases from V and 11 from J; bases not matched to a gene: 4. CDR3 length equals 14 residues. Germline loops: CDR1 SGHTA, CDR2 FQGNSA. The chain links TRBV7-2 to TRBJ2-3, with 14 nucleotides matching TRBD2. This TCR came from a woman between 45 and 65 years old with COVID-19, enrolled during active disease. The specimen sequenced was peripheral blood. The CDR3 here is CASSLGLAGEQQYF. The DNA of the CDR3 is TGTGCCAGCAGCTTGGGACTAGCGGGGGAACAGCAGTATTTT.